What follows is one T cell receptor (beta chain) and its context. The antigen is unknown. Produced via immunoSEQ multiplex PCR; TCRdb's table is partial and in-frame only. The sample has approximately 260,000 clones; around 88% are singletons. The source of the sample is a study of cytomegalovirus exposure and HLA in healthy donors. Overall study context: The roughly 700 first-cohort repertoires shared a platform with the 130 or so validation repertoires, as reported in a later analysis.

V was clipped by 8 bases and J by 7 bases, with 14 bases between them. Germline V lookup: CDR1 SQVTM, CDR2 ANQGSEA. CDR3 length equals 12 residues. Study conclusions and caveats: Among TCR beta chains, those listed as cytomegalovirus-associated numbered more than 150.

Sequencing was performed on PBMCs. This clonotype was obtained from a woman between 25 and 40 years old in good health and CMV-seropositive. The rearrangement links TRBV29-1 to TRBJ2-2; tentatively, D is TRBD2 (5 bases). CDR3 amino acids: CSSGHAGGELFF. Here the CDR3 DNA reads TGCAGCTCGGGTCATGCGGGCGGGGAGCTGTTTTTT.